The next 15 T cell receptor beta chains were all read from a single sample in a study of T cells after yellow fever vaccination. TCRdb independently ran MiXCR on the 5' RACE reads; one entry per CDR3 protein. Of about 330,000 distinct CDR3 sequences listed, 6.5% to 8.5% are singletons. Sequenced material: PBMCs, taken about 49 days after the first yellow fever vaccination. The receptors derive from a man between 18 and 35 years old who received the YFV17D yellow fever vaccine.

This clonotype came up many times. The chain uses TRBV20-1 and TRBJ1-4, with D perhaps matching TRBD1 (5 bases). Germline lookup yields CDR1 DFQATT and CDR2 SNEGSKA (reference sequence). CDR3 size: 17 residues. Trimming pared 0 bases from V and 2 bases from J, leaving 16 bases between. CDR3: CSARDTGRRGTNEKLFF. The CDR3 DNA sequence: TGCAGTGCTAGAGATACCGGCAGGCGGGGGACTAATGAAAAACTGTTTTTT.

This clonotype was picked up many times. The J gene is TRBJ2-3, the V gene TRBV4-3; possibly TRBD1 or TRBD2 for D (5 bases each). The CDR3 is made up of 13 amino acids. Trimming removed 4 bases at V and 3 bases at J, with 8 bases between. Germline CDR1 reads LGHNA; CDR2 reads YSLEER. CDR3 bases: TGCGCCAGCAGCCGACAGCGGACAGATACGCAGTATTTT. It encodes CASSRQRTDTQYF.

This clonotype was recorded at least ten times. The rearrangement links TRBV5-1 to TRBJ2-1; D is unclear. V lost 5 bases to trimming and J lost 1 base, with 10 bases between them. The CDR3 is 14 residues long. The germline V gene has CDR1 SGHRS and CDR2 YFSETQ. The CDR3 DNA reads as TGCGCCAGCAGGAGCTGGTTATCCTACAATGAGCAGTTCTTC. Protein: CASRSWLSYNEQFF.

In this sample, this clonotype turned up a few times. This chain uses TRBV12-3 or TRBV12-4 with TRBJ1-6; D ambiguous. V was trimmed by 2 bases and J by 13 bases, leaving 9 bases between them. The CDR3 loop spans 12 amino acids. The CDR3 here is CASSLSVRPLHF. The CDR3 DNA is TGTGCCAGCAGTTTATCCGTTCGGCCCCTCCACTTT.

This clonotype was seen many times. This chain uses TRBV6-5 with TRBJ2-3; tentative D call: TRBD2 (5 bases). CDR3 size: 14 residues. Deletions cut 5 bases from V and 1 base from J, with 10 bases between. Germline V gene lookup returns CDR1 MNHEY and CDR2 SVGAGI. CDR3 amino acids: CASSIRTGTDTQYF. The CDR3 coding sequence is TGTGCCAGCAGTATACGGACTGGCACAGATACGCAGTATTTT.

This clonotype occurred a few times. The chain recombines TRBV12-3 or TRBV12-4 with TRBJ1-1; D remains ambiguous. The CDR3 has 13 amino acids. V was shortened by 1 base and J by 4 bases, with 7 bases between the two germline ends. The CDR3 region is CASSLGMGTEAFF. CDR3 bases: TGTGCCAGCAGTTTAGGAATGGGCACTGAAGCTTTCTTT.

This clonotype was recorded a few times. V is TRBV28 and J is TRBJ1-2; perhaps TRBD1 as D (5 bases). The CDR3 is 17 residues long. Trimming took off 2 bases at V and 2 bases at J, with 18 bases between the two ends. CDR1 and CDR2 (germline): MDHEN, SYDVKM. In nucleotides, the CDR3 is TGTGCCAGCAGTTTACCCGGGACCCCCGGAAGGAACTATGGCTACACCTTC. Amino acid sequence: CASSLPGTPGRNYGYTF.

This clonotype was found a few times. This chain joins TRBV15 and TRBJ1-1, with D uncertain. The V end lost 0 bases, the J end lost 0 bases, and 8 bases lay between the germline ends. Looked up from germline, CDR1 is LNHNV and CDR2 is YYDKDF (reference sequence). The CDR3 has 15 residues. CDR3 nucleotide sequence: TGTGCCACCAGCAGAGAATGGTGGTTGAACACTGAAGCTTTCTTT. Its protein product is CATSREWWLNTEAFF. Combining the CDR3 with reference TRBV15 and TRBJ1-1 gives the whole variable domain DAMVIQNPRYQVTQFGKPVTLSCSQTLNHNVMYWYQQKSSQAPKLLFHYYDKDFNNEADTPDNFQSRRPNTSFCFLDIRSPGLGDTAMYLCATSREWWLNTEAFFGQGTRLTVV.

This clonotype was observed a handful of times. The chain joins TRBV4-3 to TRBJ1-2; D is undetermined. The V gene's germline CDR1 is LGHNA and CDR2 YSLEER. Trimming removed 3 bases at V and 5 bases at J, with 10 bases between. This CDR3 is built from 13 residues. CDR3 amino acids: CASSQAGEYGYTF. Written as DNA, the CDR3 is TGCGCCAGCAGCCAGGCAGGAGAGTATGGCTACACCTTC.

The gene calls are TRBV30 and TRBJ1-1; D uncertain. This CDR3 contains 15 residues. CDR1 and CDR2 (germline): GTSNPN, SVGIG (reference sequence). V was clipped by 4 bases and J by 6 bases, with 21 bases between them. CDR3 protein: CAWMKSSGLKAEAFF. DNA for the CDR3: TGTGCCTGGATGAAGTCTTCGGGGTTGAAGGCTGAAGCTTTCTTT.

Concerning this clonotype: A much larger clone lies one base from this, so it may be a read error. The chain has TRBV7-2 and TRBJ2-5; D gene ambiguous. In germline, CDR1 is SGHTA, CDR2 FQGNSA. CDR3 length equals 14 residues. V was clipped by 2 bases and J by 2 bases, with 9 bases between them. CDR3 protein: CASSLRPIQETQYF. The CDR3 DNA reads as TGTGCCAGCAGCTTAAGGCCAATACAAGAGACCCAGTACTTC.

This clonotype has only a few counts. V gene TRBV19 combines with J gene TRBJ2-1; D gene uncertain. CDR1 and CDR2 (germline): LNHDA, SQIVND (reference sequence). The CDR3 contains 11 residues. V lost 3 bases, J lost 7 bases, and 4 bases lay in between. The CDR3: CASSIRNEQFF. The CDR3 DNA follows: TGTGCCAGTAGTATTCGGAATGAGCAGTTCTTC.

This clonotype has ten or more counts. The J gene is TRBJ2-1, the V gene TRBV7-9; 10 bases map to TRBD2. The germline V gene encodes CDR1 SEHNR and CDR2 FQNEAQ (reference sequence). V lost 0 bases and J lost 5; bases outside the gene matches: 4. This CDR3 has 16 amino acids. In DNA, the CDR3 is TGTGCCAGCAGCTTAGCCCTAGCGGGGGAGCACAATGAGCAGTTCTTC. Its protein is CASSLALAGEHNEQFF.

The V call is TRBV30, the J call TRBJ1-1, with no clear D. Trimming left V 5 bases short and J 11 bases short, with 15 bases between. Germline CDR1 reads GTSNPN; CDR2 reads SVGIG (reference sequence). The CDR3 consists of 11 residues. The CDR3 DNA is TGTGCCTGGGACTCGTTGGTGGAGGCTTTCTTT. Translating it yields CAWDSLVEAFF.

In its sample, this clonotype was seen a few times. This chain uses TRBV3-1 with TRBJ2-3, with 7 nucleotides matching TRBD2. Germline CDR1 and CDR2: LGHDT and YNNKEL (reference sequence). This CDR3 comprises 16 residues. V shed 4 bases and J 0 bases; nucleotides not matched to a gene: 7. The CDR3 DNA reads TGTGCCAGCAGCCCCCTAGCGGTCACTAGCACAGATACGCAGTATTTT. Its protein product is CASSPLAVTSTDTQYF.